This TCR beta chain derives from a study of OX40 agonist ivuxolimab in advanced cancers. Overall study results and limits: Clonal expansion was seen in CD4+ and CD8+ blood T cells by week 6 at 0.1 to 3.0 mg/kg. Normalized T-cell clonal expansion was also low in some nonresponders.

The CDR3 runs to 15 residues. CDR1 and CDR2 (germline): SGHAT, FQNNGV. V lost 1 base and J lost 5, with 14 bases in between. Data came from immunoSEQ multiplex PCR; TCRdb stores just in-frame clones and leaves some out. Of roughly 70,000 clones in the sample, approximately 78% were seen once. Comments on this clone: What it binds is unknown.

This TCR was recovered from an adult with an advanced solid tumor such as melanoma, head and neck, liver or kidney cancer. The chain employs TRBV11-2 and TRBJ1-2, with D possibly matching TRBD1 (6 bases). Here the sequenced sample was CD4+ or CD8+ T cells sorted from blood, taken in a trial of the OX40 agonist ivuxolimab. This CDR3 reads CASSLGQEIYYGYTF. The CDR3 nucleotides are TGTGCCAGCAGCTTAGGACAGGAGATATATTATGGCTACACCTTC.